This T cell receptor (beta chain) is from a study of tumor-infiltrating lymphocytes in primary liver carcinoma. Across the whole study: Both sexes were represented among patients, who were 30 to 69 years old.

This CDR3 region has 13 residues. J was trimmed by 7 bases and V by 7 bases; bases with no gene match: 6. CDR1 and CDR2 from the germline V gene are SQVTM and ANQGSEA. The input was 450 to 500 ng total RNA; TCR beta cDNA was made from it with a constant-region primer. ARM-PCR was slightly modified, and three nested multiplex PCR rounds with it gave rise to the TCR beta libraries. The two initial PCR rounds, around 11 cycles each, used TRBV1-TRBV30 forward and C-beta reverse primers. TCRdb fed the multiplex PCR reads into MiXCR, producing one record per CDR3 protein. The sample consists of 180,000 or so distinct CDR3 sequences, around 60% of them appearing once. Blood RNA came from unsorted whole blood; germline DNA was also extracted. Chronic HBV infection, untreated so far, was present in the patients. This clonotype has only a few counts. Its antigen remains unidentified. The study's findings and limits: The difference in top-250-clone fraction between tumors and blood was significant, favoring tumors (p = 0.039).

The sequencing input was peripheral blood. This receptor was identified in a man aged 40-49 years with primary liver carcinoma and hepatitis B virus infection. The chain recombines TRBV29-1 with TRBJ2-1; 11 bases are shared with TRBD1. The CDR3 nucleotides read TGCAGCGGCGGACAGGGGGCCCGGAATGAGCAGTTCTTC. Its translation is CSGGQGARNEQFF.